Listed below are T cell receptor beta chains from one sample, sequenced in a study of blood T cell repertoires in COVID-19. Generated by immunoSEQ multiplex PCR, the TCRdb table keeps only in-frame clones and is missing some. The sample gives about 340,000 clones, around nine tenths of which show up once; about 7.1% is in the top ten. The sequenced material came from peripheral blood. These receptor sequences come from a woman aged 55-70 years with COVID-19, enrolled during active disease. The CDR3 runs from the conserved cysteine through the conserved F or W. D genes are given only for firm matches. Clone size is not always given. Where it is, it says once, few, many or a class for expanded clones.

len	abundance	d_gene	v_gene	j_gene	CDR3aa	CDR3nt
19	-	TRBD1	TRBV6-4	TRBJ2-6	CASSDGTVPSSSGANVLTF	TGTGCCAGCAGTGACGGGACAGTGCCTTCCAGCTCCGGGGCCAACGTCCTGACTTTC
17	-	TRBD2	TRBV2	TRBJ2-1	CASSGRQRGGRYNEQFF	TGTGCCAGCAGTGGCAGACAGCGGGGGGGCCGCTACAATGAGCAGTTCTTC
14	-	-	TRBV6-2/TRBV6-3	TRBJ1-2	CASSYLGQMYGYTF	TGTGCCAGCAGTTACTTGGGCCAGATGTATGGCTACACCTTC
13	once	TRBD1	TRBV5-4	TRBJ2-3	CAFRTGGTDTQYF	TGTGCCTTTCGGACAGGGGGCACAGATACGCAGTATTTT
16	-	TRBD1	TRBV19	TRBJ1-1	CASSIDPGGYYTEAFF	TGTGCCAGTAGTATAGATCCAGGGGGCTATTACACTGAAGCTTTCTTT
14	-	-	TRBV5-8	TRBJ2-1	CASSLGLSYNEQFF	TGTGCCAGCAGCTTGGGTCTCTCCTACAATGAGCAGTTCTTC
15	-	-	TRBV27	TRBJ2-1	CASSFGRGSYNEQFF	TGTGCCAGCAGTTTTGGACGGGGCTCCTACAATGAGCAGTTCTTC
15	-	-	TRBV7-3	TRBJ1-1	CASSLSGGPNTEAFF	TGTGCCAGCAGCTTATCCGGGGGACCCAACACTGAAGCTTTCTTT
17	-	TRBD1	TRBV27	TRBJ1-5	CASSLGQVLDSNQPQHF	TGTGCCAGCAGTTTAGGACAGGTGCTCGATAGCAATCAGCCCCAGCATTTT
18	once	-	TRBV4-1	TRBJ1-1	CASSQGREQVLRHPEAFF	TGCGCCAGCAGCCAAGGGAGAGAACAGGTATTAAGGCATCCTGAAGCTTTCTTT
16	once	-	TRBV21-1	TRBJ1-2	CASSYWGDALNYGYTF	TGTGCCAGCAGTTATTGGGGGGACGCTCTTAACTATGGCTACACCTTC
14	-	TRBD2	TRBV5-6	TRBJ2-1	CASSLNGGVGEQFF	TGTGCCAGCAGCTTGAACGGGGGGGTAGGTGAGCAGTTCTTC
13	-	-	TRBV6-2/TRBV6-3	TRBJ1-2	CASSYRPSRGYTF	TGTGCCAGCAGTTACCGTCCGTCTCGTGGCTACACCTTC
16	-	TRBD2	TRBV4-2	TRBJ2-2	CASSQGAGGAAGELFF	TGTGCCAGCAGCCAAGGAGCCGGGGGGGCGGCCGGGGAGCTGTTTTTT
14	-	-	TRBV7-2	TRBJ1-6	CASSPRQDNSPLHF	TGTGCCAGCAGCCCTCGACAAGATAATTCACCCCTCCACTTT
12	-	-	TRBV5-1	TRBJ1-3	CASSHSGNTIYF	TGCGCCAGCAGCCACTCTGGAAACACCATATATTTT
17	-	-	TRBV11-2	TRBJ1-2	CASSFPRDIPYNYGYTF	TGTGCCAGCAGCTTTCCTCGGGACATCCCTTATAACTATGGCTACACCTTC
13	-	-	TRBV5-4	TRBJ2-5	CASSLVAERTQYF	TGTGCCAGCAGCTTGGTTGCGGAGAGGACCCAGTACTTC
16	-	TRBD1	TRBV5-1	TRBJ2-3	CASSFVGDRHTDTQYF	TGCGCCAGCAGCTTTGTCGGGGACAGACACACAGATACGCAGTATTTT
15	-	-	TRBV21-1	TRBJ1-2	CASSKGPNTNYGYTF	TGTGCCAGCAGCAAAGGGCCGAATACTAACTATGGCTACACCTTC
11	once	-	TRBV5-1	TRBJ2-5	CASSFEETQYF	TGCGCCAGCAGCTTCGAGGAGACCCAGTACTTC
13	-	-	TRBV19	TRBJ1-1	CASSRPGGTEAFF	TGTGCCAGTAGTAGACCCGGGGGGACTGAAGCTTTCTTT
15	-	-	TRBV11-3	TRBJ1-1	CASSLGTLGGTEAFF	TGTGCCAGCAGCTTAGGGACCCTGGGGGGGACTGAAGCTTTCTTT
18	-	TRBD2	TRBV4-2	TRBJ2-3	CASSLTGASGGAKDTQYF	TGTGCCAGCAGCCTAACAGGGGCTAGCGGGGGGGCAAAAGATACGCAGTATTTT
14	-	TRBD1	TRBV30	TRBJ1-5	CAWSNRGLNQPQHF	TGTGCCTGGAGTAACAGGGGTCTCAATCAGCCCCAGCATTTT
14	-	TRBD1	TRBV30	TRBJ1-5	CAWSEGQGNQPQHF	TGTGCCTGGAGCGAGGGACAGGGCAATCAGCCCCAGCATTTT
14	-	TRBD1	TRBV19	TRBJ2-7	CASRGTGVAYEQYF	TGTGCCAGTCGCGGGACAGGGGTTGCCTACGAGCAGTACTTC
14	-	TRBD1	TRBV19	TRBJ1-6	CASMPGQANSPLHF	TGTGCCAGTATGCCGGGACAGGCGAATTCACCCCTCCACTTT
12	-	TRBD1	TRBV30	TRBJ1-1	CACQRQGAVAFF	TGTGCCTGCCAAAGACAGGGTGCGGTAGCTTTCTTT
13	few	-	TRBV6-2/TRBV6-3	TRBJ1-1	CASSWHSNTEAFF	TGTGCCAGCAGTTGGCATTCGAACACTGAAGCTTTCTTT
14	-	-	TRBV1	TRBJ2-1	CTSPGGGAHNEQFF	TGCACCAGCCCGGGAGGGGGGGCCCACAATGAGCAGTTCTTC
16	-	-	TRBV15	TRBJ1-1	CATSRDRGQSNTEAFF	TGTGCCACCAGCAGAGACAGGGGACAATCGAACACTGAAGCTTTCTTT